These 30 T cell receptor beta chains share one sample of origin, sequenced in a study of PD-L1 blockade in urothelial cancer. Produced via immunoSEQ multiplex PCR; TCRdb's table is partial and in-frame only. Here the sample spans tens of thousands of clones, just over 85% being singletons. Sequenced here: PBMCs, sampled around atezolizumab (anti-PD-L1) treatment. Receptors originate from a middle-aged man with urothelial cancer.

The CDR3: CASSQDVFRANEQFF. The DNA of the CDR3 is TGTGCCAGCAGCCAAGATGTTTTCAGGGCCAATGAGCAGTTCTTC. V and J are TRBV14 and TRBJ2-1; D possibly corresponds to TRBD1 (5 bases). V was clipped by 0 bases and J by 6 bases, with 12 bases between them. There are 15 residues in the CDR3. The germline gives CDR1 SGHDN, CDR2 FVKESK.

This chain links TRBV20-1 with TRBJ2-7, with 7 bases that match TRBD2. J gave up 5 bases and V 6 bases, and 4 bases lay outside the gene matches. The CDR3 length is 11 residues. Germline loops: CDR1 DFQATT, CDR2 SNEGSKA (reference sequence). The DNA of the CDR3 is TGCAGTGCCCCCCGGGGGGACGAGCAGTACTTC. It encodes CSAPRGDEQYF.

The rearrangement uses TRBV7-2 and TRBJ1-3; tentative D call: TRBD1 (5 bases). Deletions cut 5 bases from V and 0 bases from J, with 17 bases between. The CDR3 has 17 residues. Germline V gene sequence: CDR1 SGHTA, CDR2 FQGNSA. The CDR3 reads CASSPRGSNHSGNTIYF. CDR3 sequence (DNA): TGTGCCAGCAGCCCGCGGGGCAGTAACCACTCTGGAAACACCATATATTTT.

This chain joins TRBV19 and TRBJ2-3; 8 bases are shared with TRBD2. This CDR3 has 17 residues. V lost 2 bases to trimming and J lost 0 bases; unmatched junction nucleotides: 7. Germline V gene sequence: CDR1 LNHDA, CDR2 SQIVND (reference sequence). CDR3 coding DNA: TGTGCCAGTAGTATAACTAGCGGCCGCCTTAGCACAGATACGCAGTATTTT. Protein: CASSITSGRLSTDTQYF.

This chain joins TRBV4-3 and TRBJ1-1, with a tentative D call TRBD1 (6 bases). CDR1 is LGHNA, CDR2 YSLEER, per germline. V lost 4 bases and J 1 base, leaving 10 bases between the germline ends. The CDR3 is 14 amino acids. For the CDR3, the DNA is TGCGCCAGCAGCCTGGGACACGGGAACACTGAAGCTTTCTTT. Its translation is CASSLGHGNTEAFF.

In its sample, this clone was seen a few times. The V and J genes are TRBV7-2 and TRBJ2-7, with D perhaps matching TRBD2 (5 bases). The germline gives CDR1 SGHTA, CDR2 FQGNSA. CDR3 length: 12 residues. Trimming shortened V by 2 bases and J by 6 bases, and 8 bases separated the two germline ends. CDR3 protein: CASSLSLAEQYF. The DNA of the CDR3 is TGTGCCAGCAGCTTATCCCTAGCCGAGCAGTACTTC.

The V and J genes are TRBV11-3 and TRBJ2-7, with 7 bases aligning to TRBD1. The CDR3 contains 14 residues. V shed 5 bases, J shed 3 bases, and the junction held 7 bases outside the gene matches. Germline V lookup: CDR1 SGHNT, CDR2 YENEEA. This chain's CDR3 is CASSIHRDSYEQYF. The CDR3 DNA follows: TGTGCCAGCAGCATTCATCGGGACAGCTACGAGCAGTACTTC.

The chain joins TRBV5-4 to TRBJ2-1; the match to TRBD2 covers 7 bases. From germline, CDR1 is SGHNT and CDR2 YYREEE (reference sequence). This CDR3 contains 15 residues. With V trimmed by 4 bases and J by 2 bases, 6 bases remained unmatched. CDR3 sequence (DNA): TGTGCCAGCAGCCAGACTAGCCTACCCTACAATGAGCAGTTCTTC. This codes for CASSQTSLPYNEQFF.

This rearrangement joins TRBV7-2 to TRBJ2-7; possibly TRBD2 for D (6 bases). Germline V gene lookup returns CDR1 SGHTA and CDR2 FQGNSA. The CDR3 has 17 amino acids. V lost 1 base and J lost 0, with 16 bases in between. CDR3 coding DNA: TGTGCCAGCAGCTTAGATCTGTTACGGCGGGACTCCTACGAGCAGTACTTC. Protein sequence: CASSLDLLRRDSYEQYF.

This clone was seen a few times. The CDR3 coding sequence is TGTGCCAGCAGTTCTTTTGCCCTCGAGGAAGGGGGATTGGCTAATGAAAAACTGTTTTTT. Translation gives CASSSFALEEGGLANEKLFF. The chain has TRBV27 and TRBJ1-4; D is perhaps TRBD1 (6 bases). Trimming pared 4 bases from V and 3 bases from J, leaving 27 bases between. Germline V gene sequence: CDR1 MNHEY, CDR2 SMNVEV (reference sequence). The CDR3 consists of 20 residues. Looking up the rest from reference TRBV27 and TRBJ1-4 gives the full variable domain: EAQVTQNPRYLITVTGKKLTVTCSQNMNHEYMSWYRQDPGLGLRQIYYSMNVEVTDKGDVPEGYKVSRKEKRNFPLILESPSPNQTSLYFCASSSFALEEGGLANEKLFFGSGTQLSVL.

The rearrangement uses TRBV5-1 and TRBJ1-1; 7 nucleotides line up with TRBD1. Germline CDR1 is SGHRS and CDR2 is YFSETQ. The CDR3 is 15 amino acids. V gave up 1 base and J gave up 0 bases; unmatched junction bases: 3. CDR3 DNA sequence: TGCGCCAGCAGCTTGACAGGGGTCGTGAACACTGAAGCTTTCTTT. Translation: CASSLTGVVNTEAFF.

The chain links TRBV15 to TRBJ2-7; TRBD2 matches 9 bases. The germline CDR1 and CDR2 sequences are LNHNV and YYDKDF (reference sequence). The J segment lost 2 bases and the V segment lost 0 bases, leaving 2 bases of the junction unmatched. This CDR3 has 15 amino acids. The CDR3 sequence: CATSREREGPYEQYF. The DNA for the CDR3 is TGTGCCACCAGCAGAGAGCGGGAGGGCCCCTACGAGCAGTACTTC. Drawing the rest from reference TRBV15 and TRBJ2-7, the complete variable domain is DAMVIQNPRYQVTQFGKPVTLSCSQTLNHNVMYWYQQKSSQAPKLLFHYYDKDFNNEADTPDNFQSRRPNTSFCFLDIRSPGLGDTAMYLCATSREREGPYEQYFGPGTRLTVT.

The V and J genes are TRBV27 and TRBJ1-5; the match to TRBD1 covers 12 bases. Unmatched junction bases numbered 10, after V lost 4 bases and J lost 0 bases. Germline-derived CDR1 and CDR2 are MNHEY and SMNVEV (reference sequence). CDR3 size: 19 residues. The CDR3 loop is CASSSPGQGAHISNQPQHF. In DNA, the CDR3 is TGTGCCAGCAGTTCCCCGGGACAGGGGGCTCATATTAGCAATCAGCCCCAGCATTTT.

The J gene is TRBJ2-7, the V gene TRBV29-1; 9 bases map to TRBD1. Germline V gene sequence: CDR1 SQVTM, CDR2 ANQGSEA. The V and J ends lost 0 bases and 5 bases, in that order; junction bases with no gene match: 5. The CDR3 is made up of 14 amino acids. This chain's CDR3 is CSVEDLGQGDEQYF. The CDR3 DNA reads TGCAGCGTTGAAGATCTGGGACAGGGAGACGAGCAGTACTTC.

This clone has a single count. The chain links TRBV5-4 to TRBJ2-5; TRBD1 matches 11 bases. Germline CDR1 reads SGHNT; CDR2 reads YYREEE (reference sequence). This CDR3 comprises 15 residues. V lost 3 bases to trimming and J lost 2 bases; unmatched junction nucleotides: 3. In DNA, the CDR3 is TGTGCCAGCAGCTCAGGGGACAGGGGGCAAGAGACCCAGTACTTC. Translated, it gives CASSSGDRGQETQYF.

The chain recombines TRBV27 with TRBJ2-7, with a tentative D call TRBD1 (6 bases). The CDR3 loop spans 14 amino acids. V lost 4 bases and J 0 bases, leaving 10 bases between the germline ends. Germline CDR1 reads MNHEY; CDR2 reads SMNVEV (reference sequence). CDR3 loop: CASSSDRFSYEQYF. As DNA, the CDR3 is TGTGCCAGCAGTTCGGACAGATTCTCCTACGAGCAGTACTTC.

The rearrangement links TRBV27 to TRBJ2-1; a possible D gene is TRBD2 (6 bases). This CDR3 contains 15 residues. Looked up from germline, CDR1 is MNHEY and CDR2 is SMNVEV (reference sequence). V was cut by 6 bases and J by 0 bases, with 12 bases left in between. The CDR3 DNA is TGTGCCAGCAGACCGGCCGGGGGCTCCTACAATGAGCAGTTCTTC. Translated: CASRPAGGSYNEQFF.

This chain uses TRBV18 with TRBJ1-5; tentatively, D is TRBD1 (6 bases). The CDR3 spans 13 residues. Trimming took 6 bases from V and 6 from J, leaving 12 bases between them. Looked up from germline, CDR1 is KGHSH and CDR2 is LQKENI. This CDR3 reads CASSTGLGQPQHF. The CDR3 region has the DNA TGTGCCAGCTCCACAGGGCTAGGTCAGCCCCAGCATTTT.

A few counts support this clone. This chain uses TRBV30 with TRBJ2-1, with 14 bases matching TRBD2. After removal of 4 bases from V and 6 bases from J, the junction contained 5 bases not matched to a gene. Germline lookup yields CDR1 GTSNPN and CDR2 SVGIG (reference sequence). The CDR3 spans 15 residues. The CDR3 is CAWNWGTSGSNEQFF. CDR3 DNA: TGTGCCTGGAATTGGGGGACTAGCGGGAGCAATGAGCAGTTCTTC.

This clone was observed once. This sequence joins TRBV19 and TRBJ2-6; D not resolved. Trimming removed 1 base at V and 0 bases at J, with 13 bases between. From germline, CDR1 is LNHDA and CDR2 SQIVND (reference sequence). The CDR3 length is 18 residues. CDR3 sequence reads: CASSIVVHRSSGANVLTF. In nucleotides, the CDR3 is TGTGCCAGTAGTATAGTAGTCCACAGAAGCTCTGGGGCCAACGTCCTGACTTTC.

V and J are TRBV19 and TRBJ2-7, with 9 bases lining up with TRBD2. J gave up 0 bases and V 5 bases, and 5 bases lay outside the gene matches. CDR3 length: 15 amino acids. CDR1 is LNHDA, CDR2 SQIVND, per germline (reference sequence). The CDR3 region has the DNA TGTGCCAGTAGTCTTAGCGGGAGAAGCTCCTACGAGCAGTACTTC. Amino acid sequence: CASSLSGRSSYEQYF.

This chain links TRBV6-4 with TRBJ2-3, with 10 bases identical to TRBD2. J gave up 2 bases and V 6 bases, and 5 bases lay outside the gene matches. CDR1 and CDR2 from the germline V gene are MRHNA and SNTAGT. The CDR3 totals 15 residues. Written as DNA, the CDR3 is TGTGCCAGCAGCCAAGGACTAGCGGTCACAGATACGCAGTATTTT. It specifies CASSQGLAVTDTQYF.

This rearrangement joins TRBV27 to TRBJ2-3, with TRBD2 matching over 12 bases. This CDR3 is 19 amino acids long. J gave up 4 bases and V 6 bases, and 17 bases lay outside the gene matches. Per germline, CDR1 MNHEY and CDR2 SMNVEV (reference sequence). The CDR3 is CASSPPWGETSGSSDTQYF. In nucleotides, the CDR3 is TGTGCCAGCAGCCCTCCCTGGGGAGAGACTAGCGGGAGTTCAGATACGCAGTATTTT.

CDR3 bases: TGTGCCAGCAGTTACCGACAGGGAGGCTATGGCTACACCTTC. Translation gives CASSYRQGGYGYTF. The chain has TRBV6-6 and TRBJ1-2; TRBD1 aligns across 7 bases. The CDR3 is 14 amino acids. Germline-derived CDR1 and CDR2 are MNHNY and SVGAGI (reference sequence). Losses at the gene ends were 2 bases for V and 4 bases for J; bases not matched to a gene: 4.

This chain joins TRBV5-4 and TRBJ2-1, with D perhaps matching TRBD2 (5 bases). Trimming cost V 1 base and J 0 bases, with 14 bases left between them. This CDR3 contains 17 residues. Germline V gene data show CDR1 as SGHNT and CDR2 as YYREEE (reference sequence). The DNA for the CDR3 is TGTGCCAGCAGCTTGCCTGGAGGTCCCAGCTCCTACAATGAGCAGTTCTTC. The encoded protein is CASSLPGGPSSYNEQFF.

V is TRBV5-4 and J is TRBJ2-5, with 12 nucleotides matching TRBD2. The ends lost 3 bases at V and 5 bases at J; junction bases unmatched: 5. This CDR3 spans 15 amino acids. Germline CDR1 SGHNT, CDR2 YYREEE (reference sequence). Here the CDR3 reads CASSSSGRASETQYF. The CDR3 DNA follows: TGTGCCAGCAGCTCTAGCGGGAGGGCCTCTGAGACCCAGTACTTC.

The chain joins TRBV9 to TRBJ2-5; 9 positions agree with TRBD2. Germline V gives CDR1 SGDLS, CDR2 YYNGEE. V was pared by 0 bases and J by 1 base, with 4 bases of the junction left unmatched. This CDR3 contains 16 residues. Here the CDR3 DNA reads TGTGCCAGCAGCGTAGAAGCGGGGGGCCCCCAAGAGACCCAGTACTTC. As protein: CASSVEAGGPQETQYF. Based on the CDR3 plus reference TRBV9 and TRBJ2-5, the full variable domain is DSGVTQTPKHLITATGQRVTLRCSPRSGDLSVYWYQQSLDQGLQFLIQYYNGEERAKGNILERFSAQQFPDLHSELNLSSLELGDSALYFCASSVEAGGPQETQYFGPGTRLLVL.

The table lists this clone with a few counts. The chain employs TRBV7-6 and TRBJ1-2; possibly TRBD1 for D (5 bases). V lost 1 base, J lost 8 bases, and 17 bases lay in between. This CDR3 is built from 15 residues. Germline V lookup: CDR1 SGHVS, CDR2 FNYEAQ. The CDR3 DNA reads TGTGCCAGCAGCTTAGAGTCCGGGACTTCAACGGGCTACACCTTC. This codes for CASSLESGTSTGYTF.

The chain couples TRBV10-3 to TRBJ2-7; the match to TRBD2 covers 13 bases. The V gene end was trimmed by 5 bases and the J gene end by 6 bases; junction bases not matched to a gene: 4. The length of the CDR3 is 14 residues. Looked up from germline, CDR1 is ENHRY and CDR2 is SYGVKD. The CDR3 region is CAISTSGRAGEQYF. CDR3 DNA sequence: TGTGCCATCAGTACTAGCGGGAGGGCCGGCGAGCAGTACTTC.

The V and J genes are TRBV5-1 and TRBJ2-1; D is ambiguous. CDR1 and CDR2 from the germline V gene are SGHRS and YFSETQ. Trimming left V 0 bases short and J 8 bases short, with 18 bases between. The CDR3 consists of 16 residues. CDR3 nucleotides: TGCGCCAGCAGCTTGGCCGGAGCACCATCAATCTATGAGCAGTTCTTC. It yields the protein CASSLAGAPSIYEQFF.